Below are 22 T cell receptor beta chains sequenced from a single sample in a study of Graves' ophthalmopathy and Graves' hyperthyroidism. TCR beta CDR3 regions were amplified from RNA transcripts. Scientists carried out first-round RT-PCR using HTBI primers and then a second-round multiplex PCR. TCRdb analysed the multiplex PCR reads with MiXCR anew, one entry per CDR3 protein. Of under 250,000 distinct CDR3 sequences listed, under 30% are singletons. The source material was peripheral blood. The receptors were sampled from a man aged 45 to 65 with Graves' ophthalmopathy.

CDR3 nucleotides: TGTGCCAGCATCCGACCGGGACCGACCATGAACACTGAAGCTTTCTTT. Residues: CASIRPGPTMNTEAFF. This sequence joins TRBV6-1 and TRBJ1-1; D perhaps matches TRBD1 (5 bases). The CDR3 is made up of 16 amino acids. Trimming took 7 bases from V and 0 from J, leaving 18 bases between them. CDR1 MNHNS and CDR2 SASEGT come from the germline V gene.

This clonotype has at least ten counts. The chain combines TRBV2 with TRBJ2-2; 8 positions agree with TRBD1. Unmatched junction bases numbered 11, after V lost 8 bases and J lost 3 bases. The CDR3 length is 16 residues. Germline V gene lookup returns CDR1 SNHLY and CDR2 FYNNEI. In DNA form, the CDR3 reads TGTGCCAGCCTCGAAGCCGGGACAGGTTACACCGGGGAGCTGTTTTTT. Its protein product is CASLEAGTGYTGELFF.

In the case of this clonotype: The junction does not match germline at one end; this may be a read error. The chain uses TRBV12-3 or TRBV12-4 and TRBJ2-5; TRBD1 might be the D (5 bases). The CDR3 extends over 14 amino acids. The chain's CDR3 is CFHQGPRIGETQYF. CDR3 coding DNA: TGCTTCCACCAGGGTCCCAGAATAGGGGAGACCCAGTACTTC.

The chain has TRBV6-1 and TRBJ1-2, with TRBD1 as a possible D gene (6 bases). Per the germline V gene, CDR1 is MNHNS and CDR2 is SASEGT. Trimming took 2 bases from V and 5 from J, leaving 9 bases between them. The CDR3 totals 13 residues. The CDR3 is CASSERGIYGYTF. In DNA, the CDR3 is TGTGCCAGCAGTGAAAGGGGGATATATGGCTACACCTTC.

The CDR3 spells CASRLTGSPGETQYF. The CDR3 DNA reads as TGTGCCAGCAGACTTACAGGGTCCCCGGGGGAGACCCAGTACTTC. The V gene is TRBV6-1, the J gene TRBJ2-5; possibly TRBD1 for D (6 bases). The CDR3 sequence is 15 residues long. V was trimmed by 6 bases and J by 5 bases, leaving 19 bases between them. Germline-derived CDR1 and CDR2 are MNHNS and SASEGT.

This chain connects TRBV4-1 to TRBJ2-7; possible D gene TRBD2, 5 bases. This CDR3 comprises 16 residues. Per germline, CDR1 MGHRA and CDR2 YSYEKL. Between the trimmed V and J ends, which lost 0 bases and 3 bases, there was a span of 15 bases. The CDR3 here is CASSQERGSGNYEQYF. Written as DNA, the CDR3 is TGCGCCAGCAGCCAAGAAAGAGGGTCAGGTAACTACGAGCAGTACTTC.

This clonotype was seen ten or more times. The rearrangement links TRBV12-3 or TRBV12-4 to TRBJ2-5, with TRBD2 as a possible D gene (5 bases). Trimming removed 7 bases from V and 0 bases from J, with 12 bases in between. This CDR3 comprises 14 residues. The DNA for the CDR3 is TGTGCCAGCACTCGTCGCGGGTACCAAGAGACCCAGTACTTC. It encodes CASTRRGYQETQYF.

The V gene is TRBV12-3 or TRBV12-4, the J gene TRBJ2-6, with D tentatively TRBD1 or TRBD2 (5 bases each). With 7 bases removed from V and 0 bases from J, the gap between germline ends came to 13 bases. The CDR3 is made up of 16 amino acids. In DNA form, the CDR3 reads TGTGCCAGCACCAGGGACGATTACTCTGGGGCCAACGTCCTGACTTTC. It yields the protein CASTRDDYSGANVLTF.

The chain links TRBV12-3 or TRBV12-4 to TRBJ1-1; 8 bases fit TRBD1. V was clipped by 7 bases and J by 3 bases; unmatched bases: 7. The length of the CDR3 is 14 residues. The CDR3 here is CASTNPQGDTEAFF. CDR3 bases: TGTGCCAGCACTAACCCACAGGGGGACACTGAAGCTTTCTTT.

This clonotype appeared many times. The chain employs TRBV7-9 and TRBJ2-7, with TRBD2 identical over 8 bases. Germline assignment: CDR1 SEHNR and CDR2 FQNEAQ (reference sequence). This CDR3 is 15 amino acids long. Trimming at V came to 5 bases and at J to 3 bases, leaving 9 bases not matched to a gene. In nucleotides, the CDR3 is TGTGCCAGCAGCACCTCGGGAGGGCCTGACTACGAGCAGTACTTC. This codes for CASSTSGGPDYEQYF.

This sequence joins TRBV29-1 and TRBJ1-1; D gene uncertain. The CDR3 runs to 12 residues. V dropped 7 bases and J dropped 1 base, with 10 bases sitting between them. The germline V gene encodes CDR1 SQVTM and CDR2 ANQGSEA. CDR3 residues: CSALRPNTEAFF. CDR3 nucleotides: TGCAGCGCCCTGCGGCCGAACACTGAAGCTTTCTTT.

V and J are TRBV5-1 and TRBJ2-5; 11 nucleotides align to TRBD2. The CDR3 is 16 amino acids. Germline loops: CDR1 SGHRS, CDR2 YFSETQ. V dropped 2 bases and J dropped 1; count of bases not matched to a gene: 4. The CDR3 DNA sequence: TGCGCCAGCAGCTTCGGGACTAGCGGTGGCCAAGAGACCCAGTACTTC. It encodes CASSFGTSGGQETQYF. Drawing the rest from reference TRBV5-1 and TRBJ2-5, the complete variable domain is KAGVTQTPRYLIKTRGQQVTLSCSPISGHRSVSWYQQTPGQGLQFLFEYFSETQRNKGNFPGRFSGRQFSNSRSEMNVSTLELGDSALYLCASSFGTSGGQETQYFGPGTRLLVL.

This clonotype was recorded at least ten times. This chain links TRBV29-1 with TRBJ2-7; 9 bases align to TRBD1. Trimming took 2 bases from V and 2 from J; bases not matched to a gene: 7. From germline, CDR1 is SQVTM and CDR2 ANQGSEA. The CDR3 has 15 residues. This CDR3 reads CSVERRDRVPYEQYF. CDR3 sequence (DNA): TGCAGCGTTGAACGCCGGGACAGGGTCCCCTACGAGCAGTACTTC.

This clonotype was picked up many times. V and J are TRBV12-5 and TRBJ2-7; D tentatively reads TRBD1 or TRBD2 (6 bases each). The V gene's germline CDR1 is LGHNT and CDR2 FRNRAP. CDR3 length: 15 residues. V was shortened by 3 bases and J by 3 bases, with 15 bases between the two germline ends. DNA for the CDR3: TGTGCTAGTGGTTTACCTACAGGGACTCGCTACGAGCAGTACTTC. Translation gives CASGLPTGTRYEQYF.

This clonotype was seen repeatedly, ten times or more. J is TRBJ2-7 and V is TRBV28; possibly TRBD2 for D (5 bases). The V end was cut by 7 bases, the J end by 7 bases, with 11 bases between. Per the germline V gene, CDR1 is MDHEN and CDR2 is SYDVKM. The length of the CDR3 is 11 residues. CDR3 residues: CASKGEGEQYF. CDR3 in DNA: TGTGCCAGCAAGGGTGAGGGTGAGCAGTACTTC.

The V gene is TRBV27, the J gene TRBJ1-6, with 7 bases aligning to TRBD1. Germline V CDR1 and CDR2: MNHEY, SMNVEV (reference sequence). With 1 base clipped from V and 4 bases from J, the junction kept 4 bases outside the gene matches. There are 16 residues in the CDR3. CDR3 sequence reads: CASSLLPGQYNSPLHF. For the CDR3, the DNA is TGTGCCAGCAGTTTATTACCGGGACAGTATAATTCACCCCTCCACTTT.

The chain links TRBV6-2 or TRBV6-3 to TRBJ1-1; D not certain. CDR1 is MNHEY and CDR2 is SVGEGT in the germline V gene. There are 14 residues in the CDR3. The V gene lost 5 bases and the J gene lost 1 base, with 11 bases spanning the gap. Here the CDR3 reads CASSPSGRNTEAFF. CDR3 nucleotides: TGTGCCAGCAGTCCCTCAGGTCGGAACACTGAAGCTTTCTTT.

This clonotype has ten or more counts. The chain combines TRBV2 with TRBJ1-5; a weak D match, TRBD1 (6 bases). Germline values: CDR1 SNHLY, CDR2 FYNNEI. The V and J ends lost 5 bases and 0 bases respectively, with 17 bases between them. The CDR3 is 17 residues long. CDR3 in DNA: TGTGCCAGCAGTCACGCGGCAGGGGAATATAGCAATCAGCCCCAGCATTTT. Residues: CASSHAAGEYSNQPQHF.

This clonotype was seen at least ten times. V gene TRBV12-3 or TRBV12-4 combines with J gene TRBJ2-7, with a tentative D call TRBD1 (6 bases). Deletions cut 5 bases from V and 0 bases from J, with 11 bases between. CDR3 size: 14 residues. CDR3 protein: CASSQDSYSYEQYF. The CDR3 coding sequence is TGTGCCAGCAGTCAGGACAGCTACTCCTACGAGCAGTACTTC.

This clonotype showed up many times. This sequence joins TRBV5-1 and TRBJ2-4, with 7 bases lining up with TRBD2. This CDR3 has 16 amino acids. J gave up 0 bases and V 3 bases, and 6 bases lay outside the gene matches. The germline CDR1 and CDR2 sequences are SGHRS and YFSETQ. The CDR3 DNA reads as TGCGCCAGCAGCTCCGGGGGAGGGGTAGCCAAAAACATTCAGTACTTC. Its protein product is CASSSGGGVAKNIQYF.

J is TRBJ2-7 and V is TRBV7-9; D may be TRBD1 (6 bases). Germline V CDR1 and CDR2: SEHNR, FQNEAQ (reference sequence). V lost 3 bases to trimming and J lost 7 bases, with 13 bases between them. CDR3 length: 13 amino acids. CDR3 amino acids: CASSFQGQGEQYF. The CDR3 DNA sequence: TGTGCCAGCAGCTTCCAGGGGCAGGGTGAGCAGTACTTC.

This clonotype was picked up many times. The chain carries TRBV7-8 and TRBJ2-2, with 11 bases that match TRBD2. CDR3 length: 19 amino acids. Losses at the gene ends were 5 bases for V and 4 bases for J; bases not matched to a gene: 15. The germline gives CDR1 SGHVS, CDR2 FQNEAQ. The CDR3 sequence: CASSQRVLAGGGTTGELFF. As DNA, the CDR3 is TGTGCCAGCAGCCAACGGGTCCTAGCGGGAGGAGGGACCACCGGGGAGCTGTTTTTT.